This T cell receptor beta chain was captured in a study of CD8 T cells in ankylosing spondylitis. General observations from the study: Earlier authors reported some of these motif variants in reactive arthritis synovial fluid and blood. Within matched ankylosing spondylitis synovial fluid, disease-linked clones were reportedly significantly enriched. Disease-linked clones displayed a CD8+ phenotype and appeared relatively rarely in peripheral blood.

Trimming shortened V by 5 bases and J by 6 bases, and 13 bases separated the two germline ends. The CDR3 is 13 amino acids. Germline CDR1 is SGHVS and CDR2 is FNYEAQ. Libraries of TCR beta came from quantitative 5'-RACE with molecular barcodes. TCRdb re-called the 5' RACE reads with MiXCR, one entry per CDR3 protein. This table has some 120,000 distinct CDR3 sequences, 7% appearing once. This clonotype occurred many times. Its antigen is undetermined. This chain links TRBV7-6 with TRBJ1-1; D unclear. This TCR was sampled from a male donor with ankylosing spondylitis or in good health (not recorded which). Input material: blood, either unsorted or a sorted T cell fraction (not recorded which). The chain's CDR3 is CASSRAVPAEAFF. In DNA, the CDR3 is TGTGCCAGCAGCCGCGCCGTACCTGCTGAAGCTTTCTTT.